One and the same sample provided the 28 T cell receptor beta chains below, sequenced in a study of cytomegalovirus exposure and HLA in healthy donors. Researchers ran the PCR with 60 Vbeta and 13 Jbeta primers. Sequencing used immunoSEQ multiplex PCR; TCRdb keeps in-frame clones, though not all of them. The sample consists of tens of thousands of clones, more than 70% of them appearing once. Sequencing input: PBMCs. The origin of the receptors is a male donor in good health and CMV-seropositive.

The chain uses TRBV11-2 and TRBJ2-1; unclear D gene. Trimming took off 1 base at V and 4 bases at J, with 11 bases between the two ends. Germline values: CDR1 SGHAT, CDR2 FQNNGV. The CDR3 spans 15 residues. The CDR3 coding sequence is TGTGCCAGCAGCTTAGCCCTTCCCCCTTACAATGAGCAGTTCTTC. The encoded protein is CASSLALPPYNEQFF.

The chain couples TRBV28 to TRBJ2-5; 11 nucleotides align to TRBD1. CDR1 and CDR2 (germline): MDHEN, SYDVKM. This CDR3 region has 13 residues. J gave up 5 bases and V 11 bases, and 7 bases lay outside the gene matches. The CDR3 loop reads CAGGTGGRETQYF. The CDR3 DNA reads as TGTGCCGGAGGGACAGGGGGACGGGAGACCCAGTACTTC. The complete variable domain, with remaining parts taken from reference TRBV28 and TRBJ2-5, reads DVKVTQSSRYLVKRTGEKVFLECVQDMDHENMFWYRQDPGLGLRLIYFSYDVKMKEKGDIPEGYSVSREKKERFSLILESASTNQTSMYLCAGGTGGRETQYFGPGTRLLVL.

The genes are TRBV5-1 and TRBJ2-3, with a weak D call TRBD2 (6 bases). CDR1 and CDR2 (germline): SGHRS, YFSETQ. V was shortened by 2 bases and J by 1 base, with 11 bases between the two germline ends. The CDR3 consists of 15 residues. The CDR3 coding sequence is TGCGCCAGCAGCTTAGCGGCTAGCGGCACAGATACGCAGTATTTT. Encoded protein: CASSLAASGTDTQYF.

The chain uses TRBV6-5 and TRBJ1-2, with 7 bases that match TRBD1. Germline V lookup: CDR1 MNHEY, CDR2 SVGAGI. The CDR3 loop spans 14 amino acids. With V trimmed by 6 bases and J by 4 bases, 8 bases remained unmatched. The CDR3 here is CASSRYQGVYGYTF. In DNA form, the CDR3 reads TGTGCCAGCAGCCGCTATCAGGGGGTCTATGGCTACACCTTC.

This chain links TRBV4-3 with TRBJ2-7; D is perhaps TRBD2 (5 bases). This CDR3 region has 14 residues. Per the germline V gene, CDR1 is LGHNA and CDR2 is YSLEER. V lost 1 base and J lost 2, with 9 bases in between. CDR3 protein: CASSQVVGAYEQYF. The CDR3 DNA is TGCGCCAGCAGCCAAGTTGTCGGGGCCTACGAGCAGTACTTC.

The CDR3: CASSVGGVTNEQFF. The CDR3 DNA sequence: TGTGCCAGCAGCGTAGGGGGAGTAACCAATGAGCAGTTCTTC. The chain couples TRBV9 to TRBJ2-1, with D perhaps TRBD2 (5 bases). Germline V gives CDR1 SGDLS, CDR2 YYNGEE. The ends were cut back, 0 bases at V and 6 bases at J, with 10 bases in the middle. The CDR3 sequence is 14 residues long.

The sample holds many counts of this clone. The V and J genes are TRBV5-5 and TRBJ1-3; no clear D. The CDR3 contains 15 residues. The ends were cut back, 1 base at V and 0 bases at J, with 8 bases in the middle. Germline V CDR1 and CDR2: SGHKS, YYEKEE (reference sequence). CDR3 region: CASSLTAYSGNTIYF. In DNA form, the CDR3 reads TGTGCCAGCAGCTTGACAGCTTACTCTGGAAACACCATATATTTT. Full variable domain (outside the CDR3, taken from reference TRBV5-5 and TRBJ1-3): DAGVTQSPTHLIKTRGQQVTLRCSPISGHKSVSWYQQVLGQGPQFIFQYYEKEERGRGNFPDRFSARQFPNYSSELNVNALLLGDSALYLCASSLTAYSGNTIYFGEGSWLTVV.

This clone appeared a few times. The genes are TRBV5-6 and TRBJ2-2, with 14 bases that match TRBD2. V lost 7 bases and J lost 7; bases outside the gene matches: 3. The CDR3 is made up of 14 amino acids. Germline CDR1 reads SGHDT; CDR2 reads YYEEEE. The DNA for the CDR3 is TGTGCCAGCGCGGGACTAGCGGGAGACGGGGAGCTGTTTTTT. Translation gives CASAGLAGDGELFF.

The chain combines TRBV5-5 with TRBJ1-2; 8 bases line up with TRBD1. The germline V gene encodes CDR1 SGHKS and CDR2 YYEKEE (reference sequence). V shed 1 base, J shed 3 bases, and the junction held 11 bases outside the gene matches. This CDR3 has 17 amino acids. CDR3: CASSLPAPGQAHYGYTF. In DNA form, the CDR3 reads TGTGCCAGCAGCTTGCCTGCCCCGGGACAGGCCCACTATGGCTACACCTTC.

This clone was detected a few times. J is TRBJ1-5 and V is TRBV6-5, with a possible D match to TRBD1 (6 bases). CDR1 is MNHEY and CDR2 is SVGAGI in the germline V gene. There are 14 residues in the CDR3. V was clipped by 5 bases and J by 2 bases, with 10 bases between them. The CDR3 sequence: CASSTGYGNQPQHF. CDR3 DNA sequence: TGTGCCAGCAGTACAGGGTACGGCAATCAGCCCCAGCATTTT.

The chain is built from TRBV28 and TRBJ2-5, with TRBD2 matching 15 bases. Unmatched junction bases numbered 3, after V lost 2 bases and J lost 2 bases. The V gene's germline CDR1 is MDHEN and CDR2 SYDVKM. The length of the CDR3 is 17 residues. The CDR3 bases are TGTGCCAGCAGTTTACCGGGACTAGCGGGAGGTCAAGAGACCCAGTACTTC. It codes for CASSLPGLAGGQETQYF.

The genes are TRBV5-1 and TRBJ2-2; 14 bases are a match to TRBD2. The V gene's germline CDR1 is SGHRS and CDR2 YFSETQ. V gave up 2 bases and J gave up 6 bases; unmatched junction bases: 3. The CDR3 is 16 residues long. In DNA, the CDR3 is TGCGCCAGCAGCTTCGGACTAGCGGGGGGAGCCGGGGAGCTGTTTTTT. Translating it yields CASSFGLAGGAGELFF.

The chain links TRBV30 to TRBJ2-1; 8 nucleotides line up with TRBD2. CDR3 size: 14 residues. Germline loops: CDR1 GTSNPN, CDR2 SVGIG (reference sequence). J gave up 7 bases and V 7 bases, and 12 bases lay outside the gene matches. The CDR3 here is CAFRSGTRRNEQFF. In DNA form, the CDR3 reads TGTGCCTTTCGCTCCGGGACTAGGCGTAATGAGCAGTTCTTC.

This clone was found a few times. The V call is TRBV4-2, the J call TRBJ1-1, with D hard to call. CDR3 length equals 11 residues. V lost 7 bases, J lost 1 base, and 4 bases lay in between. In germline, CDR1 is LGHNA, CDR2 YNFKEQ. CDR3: CASTQNTEAFF. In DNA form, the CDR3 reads TGTGCCAGCACACAGAACACTGAAGCTTTCTTT.

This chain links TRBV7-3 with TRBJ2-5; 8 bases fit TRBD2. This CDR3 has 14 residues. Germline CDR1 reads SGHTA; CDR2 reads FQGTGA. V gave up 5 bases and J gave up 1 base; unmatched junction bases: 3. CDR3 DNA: TGTGCCAGCAGCCCTAGCGGGCCCCAAGAGACCCAGTACTTC. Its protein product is CASSPSGPQETQYF.

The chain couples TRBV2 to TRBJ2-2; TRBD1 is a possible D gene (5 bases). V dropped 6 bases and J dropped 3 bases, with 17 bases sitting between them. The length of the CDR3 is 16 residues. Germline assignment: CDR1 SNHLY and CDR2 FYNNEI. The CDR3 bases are TGTGCCAGCAGCCCACGAAGGGGTGGGGACACCGGGGAGCTGTTTTTT. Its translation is CASSPRRGGDTGELFF.

CDR3 nucleotide sequence: TGTGCCAGCAGCCAAGGTGGTCAGGATGGCTACACCTTC. It yields the protein CASSQGGQDGYTF. The genes are TRBV4-2 and TRBJ1-2; the D is unclear. CDR3 length equals 13 residues. V was clipped by 1 base and J by 6 bases, with 9 bases between them. Germline loops: CDR1 LGHNA, CDR2 YNFKEQ.

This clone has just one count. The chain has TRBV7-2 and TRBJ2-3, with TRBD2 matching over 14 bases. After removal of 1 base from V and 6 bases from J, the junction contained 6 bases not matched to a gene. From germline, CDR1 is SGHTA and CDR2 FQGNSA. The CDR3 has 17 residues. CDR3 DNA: TGTGCCAGCAGCTTAGGGGCCGGGACTAGCGGGAGTGATACGCAGTATTTT. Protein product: CASSLGAGTSGSDTQYF.

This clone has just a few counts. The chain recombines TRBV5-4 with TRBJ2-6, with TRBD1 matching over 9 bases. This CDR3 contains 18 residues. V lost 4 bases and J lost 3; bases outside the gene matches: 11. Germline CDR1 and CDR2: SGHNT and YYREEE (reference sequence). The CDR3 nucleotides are TGTGCCAGCAGCCGCGGGGACAGGGTGGCAGGTGGGGCCAACGTCCTGACTTTC. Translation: CASSRGDRVAGGANVLTF.

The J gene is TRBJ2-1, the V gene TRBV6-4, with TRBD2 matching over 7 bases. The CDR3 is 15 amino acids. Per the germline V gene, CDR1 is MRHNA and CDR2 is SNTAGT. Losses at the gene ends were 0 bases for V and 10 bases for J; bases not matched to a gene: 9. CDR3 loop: CASSDSKSGAGEQFF. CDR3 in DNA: TGTGCCAGCAGTGACTCGAAAAGCGGGGCTGGGGAGCAGTTCTTC.

CDR3 protein: CASSGLLLAATDTQYF. As DNA, the CDR3 is TGTGCCAGCAGCGGGCTCTTGCTAGCGGCTACAGATACGCAGTATTTT. The V call is TRBV9, the J call TRBJ2-3; 7 bases map to TRBD2. CDR3 size: 16 residues. Germline CDR1 SGDLS, CDR2 YYNGEE. V was clipped by 3 bases and J by 3 bases; unmatched bases: 10.

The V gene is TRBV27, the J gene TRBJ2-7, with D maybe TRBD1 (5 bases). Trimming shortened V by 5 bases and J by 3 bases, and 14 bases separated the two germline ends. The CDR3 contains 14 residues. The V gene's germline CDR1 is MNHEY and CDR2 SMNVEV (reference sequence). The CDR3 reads CASSKAGMNYEQYF. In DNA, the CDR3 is TGTGCCAGCAGTAAGGCAGGGATGAACTACGAGCAGTACTTC.

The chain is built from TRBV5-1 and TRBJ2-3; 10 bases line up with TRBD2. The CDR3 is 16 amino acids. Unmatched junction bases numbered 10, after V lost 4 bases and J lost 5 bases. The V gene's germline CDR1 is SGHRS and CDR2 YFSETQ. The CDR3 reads CASSPSRASGGDTQYF. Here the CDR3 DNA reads TGCGCCAGCAGCCCGAGCCGGGCTAGCGGGGGAGATACGCAGTATTTT.

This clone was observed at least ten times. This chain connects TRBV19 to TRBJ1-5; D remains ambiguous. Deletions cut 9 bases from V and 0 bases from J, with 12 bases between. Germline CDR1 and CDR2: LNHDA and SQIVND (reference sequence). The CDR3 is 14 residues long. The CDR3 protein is CASSLVNSNQPQHF. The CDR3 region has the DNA TGTGCCAGCTCCCTAGTAAATAGCAATCAGCCCCAGCATTTT.

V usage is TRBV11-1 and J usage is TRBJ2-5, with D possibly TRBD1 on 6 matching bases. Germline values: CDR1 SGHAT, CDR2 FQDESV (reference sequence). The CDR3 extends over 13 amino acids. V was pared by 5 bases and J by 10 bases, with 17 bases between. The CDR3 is CASSPWEQGVQYF. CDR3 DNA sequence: TGTGCCAGCAGCCCCTGGGAACAGGGTGTCCAGTACTTC.

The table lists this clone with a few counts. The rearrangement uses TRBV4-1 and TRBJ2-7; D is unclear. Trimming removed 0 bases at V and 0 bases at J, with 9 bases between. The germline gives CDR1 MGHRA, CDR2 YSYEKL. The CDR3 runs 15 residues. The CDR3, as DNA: TGCGCCAGCAGCCAAGACCCTTCGAGCTCCTACGAGCAGTACTTC. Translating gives CASSQDPSSSYEQYF.

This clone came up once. For the CDR3, the DNA is TGTGCCAGCAGCTTTCCGGGACAGGGCGGTACTGAAGCTTTCTTT. Its translation is CASSFPGQGGTEAFF. The V and J genes are TRBV5-6 and TRBJ1-1; 9 bases agree with TRBD1. Germline CDR1 SGHDT, CDR2 YYEEEE. There are 15 residues in the CDR3. With 2 bases clipped from V and 5 bases from J, the junction kept 7 bases outside the gene matches.

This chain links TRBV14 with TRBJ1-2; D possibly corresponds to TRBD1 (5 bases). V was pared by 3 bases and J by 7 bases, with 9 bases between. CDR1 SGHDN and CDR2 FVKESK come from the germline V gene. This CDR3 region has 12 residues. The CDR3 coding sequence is TGTGCCAGCAGCCAGCAGGGATTTGGCTACACCTTC. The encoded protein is CASSQQGFGYTF.